This T cell receptor (beta chain) derives from a study of technical replicates of blood from a few donors (TCRdb year 2017). Only one count was recorded for this clone. Its antigen remains undetermined. Base qualities are not provided; no much larger clone lies one nucleotide away. Libraries were prepared through the immunoSEQ multiplex PCR assay. TCRdb provides this immuneACCESS table in a form limited to in-frame rearrangements. Some clones are lacking; in checked studies, under half of them reflect an unresolved V gene, and why the rest are absent is not known. The sample contains 76,000 or so clones, roughly 91% of them found a single time. The ten largest clones capture around 0.24% of the sample. V trim: 5 bases; J trim: 7 bases; unmatched bases: 5. From its cysteine to its phenylalanine, the CDR3 spans 14 amino acids. The CDR3 DNA has 42 bases and is translated from base 1. The germline V gene yields MNHEY for CDR1 and SVGAGI for CDR2.

This clonotype was sampled from a human donor in good health. The rearrangement joined TRBV6-5 to TRBJ1-6, with 7 bases aligning to TRBD1. What was sequenced was T cells isolated from PBMCs. The bases read TGTGCCAGCAGTCGACAGGGACCCAATTCACCCCTCCACTTT. Its product reads: CASSRQGPNSPLHF.